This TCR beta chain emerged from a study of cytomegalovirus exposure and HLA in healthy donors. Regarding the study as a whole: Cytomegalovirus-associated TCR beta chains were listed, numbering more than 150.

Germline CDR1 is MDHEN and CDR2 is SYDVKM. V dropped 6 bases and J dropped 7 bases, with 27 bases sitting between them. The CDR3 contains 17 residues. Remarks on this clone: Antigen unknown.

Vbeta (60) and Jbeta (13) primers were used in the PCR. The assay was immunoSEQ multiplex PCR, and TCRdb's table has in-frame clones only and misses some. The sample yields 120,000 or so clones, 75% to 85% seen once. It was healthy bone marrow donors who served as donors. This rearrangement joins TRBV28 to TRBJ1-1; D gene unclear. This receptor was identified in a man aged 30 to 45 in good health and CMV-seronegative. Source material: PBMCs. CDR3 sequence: CASRQDNNQVTLIEAFF. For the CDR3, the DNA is TGTGCCAGCAGGCAAGACAATAACCAGGTGACACTGATTGAAGCTTTCTTT. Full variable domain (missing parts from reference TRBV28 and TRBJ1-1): DVKVTQSSRYLVKRTGEKVFLECVQDMDHENMFWYRQDPGLGLRLIYFSYDVKMKEKGDIPEGYSVSREKKERFSLILESASTNQTSMYLCASRQDNNQVTLIEAFFGQGTRLTVV.